This TCR beta chain was identified during a study of lymphopenia after photon versus proton radiotherapy. General study points: After the lymphocyte nadir, photon-treated repertoires showed oligoclonal expansion, especially of CD8+ Temra cells.

Worth noting for this clone: Its specificity is not known.

Measured with immunoSEQ multiplex PCR; TCRdb has only the in-frame clones, and not every one. The sample has around 24,000 clones, around 86% seen once. V shed 6 bases and J 2 bases; nucleotides not matched to a gene: 3. The CDR3 is made up of 15 amino acids. Germline V lookup: CDR1 SGHAT, CDR2 FQNNGV. J is TRBJ2-1 and V is TRBV11-2; 11 bases match TRBD2. This receptor was taken from a woman between 50 and 59 years old with pancreatic cancer. The sample here was peripheral blood, taken from a patient treated with photon-based radiotherapy. CDR3 amino acids: CASRTTSGAYNEQFF. In nucleotides, the CDR3 is TGTGCCAGCAGGACGACTAGCGGGGCCTACAATGAGCAGTTCTTC.